The source of this TCR beta chain is a study of blood T cell repertoires in COVID-19. The CDR3 spans 15 residues. Unmatched junction bases numbered 7, after V lost 2 bases and J lost 4 bases. CDR1 and CDR2 from the germline V gene are SGHAT and FQNNGV. Using immunoSEQ multiplex PCR, the repertoire was profiled, and TCRdb retains in-frame clones only, with some absent. The profile shows about 380,000 clones, about 88% of them singletons. This chain connects TRBV11-2 to TRBJ1-1; 7 bases line up with TRBD1. Sequenced: PBMCs or T cells enriched from blood (not recorded which). This TCR derives from a woman aged 18-29 years who had recovered from COVID-19. The CDR3 DNA is TGTGCCAGCAGCTTACAGGGGGTTTCATTCACTGAAGCTTTCTTT. Translated, it gives CASSLQGVSFTEAFF.